This T cell receptor beta chain was identified in a study of blood T cell repertoires in COVID-19. This CDR3 has 13 residues. V shed 5 bases and J shed 7 bases, with 17 bases lying between them. Germline assignment: CDR1 GTSNPN and CDR2 SVGIG (reference sequence). The sample holds one count of this clone. The data were produced by immunoSEQ multiplex PCR, yet TCRdb's version contains in-frame clones alone and is incomplete. The repertoire holds roughly 300,000 clones, with 85% as singletons. In Cohort 3, a recovered donor had either two negative PCRs, clearance, or symptom resolution. Sequencing input: PBMCs or T cells enriched from blood (not recorded which). The receptor was isolated from a woman between 45 and 60 years old who had recovered from COVID-19. The genes are TRBV30 and TRBJ1-1, with a tentative D call TRBD1 (5 bases). CDR3 DNA sequence: TGTGCCTGGCGCTCCCGGGGGGTTAATGAAGCTTTCTTT. Encoded protein: CAWRSRGVNEAFF. The complete variable domain, with remaining parts taken from reference TRBV30 and TRBJ1-1, reads SQTIHQWPATLVQPVGSPLSLECTVEGTSNPNLYWYRQAAGRGLQLLFYSVGIGQISSEVPQNLSASRPQDRQFILSSKKLLLSDSGFYLCAWRSRGVNEAFFGQGTRLTVV.